Shown below are 8 T cell receptor beta chains from a single sample sequenced in a study of memory CD4+ T cells and cytomegalovirus serostatus. Method: immunoSEQ multiplex PCR; TCRdb's copy keeps in-frame clones and lacks some. The data hold some 73,000 clones, with roughly 80% observed a single time. Single viable CD3+CD4+CD8-CD45RO+ cells were sorted as the memory CD4+ T cells. Sequenced input: memory CD4+ T cells from blood. These TCRs come from an adult in good health and CMV-seropositive.

The chain joins TRBV7-2 to TRBJ2-1, with 8 bases identical to TRBD1. Per the germline V gene, CDR1 is SGHTA and CDR2 is FQGNSA. The CDR3 consists of 15 residues. With V trimmed by 1 base and J by 5 bases, 4 bases remained unmatched. The CDR3 protein is CASSLVTGGNNEQFF. The CDR3 DNA is TGTGCCAGCAGCTTAGTTACAGGGGGAAACAATGAGCAGTTCTTC.

The genes are TRBV28 and TRBJ1-2; tentative D call: TRBD1 (5 bases). The V end was cut by 3 bases, the J end by 4 bases, with 9 bases between. Germline V gene data show CDR1 as MDHEN and CDR2 as SYDVKM. This CDR3 is built from 13 residues. CDR3 sequence: CASSFGGGYGYTF. Written as DNA, the CDR3 is TGTGCCAGCAGTTTTGGGGGAGGCTATGGCTACACCTTC.

This clone was seen a few times. This CDR3 is CASSLLAGGNQPQHF. The CDR3 DNA reads as TGTGCCAGCAGCTTGTTAGCAGGGGGTAATCAGCCCCAGCATTTT. The genes are TRBV5-5 and TRBJ1-5; TRBD1 matches 7 bases. CDR1 and CDR2 from the germline V gene are SGHKS and YYEKEE (reference sequence). Unmatched junction bases numbered 5, after V lost 1 base and J lost 4 bases. This CDR3 spans 15 amino acids.

The rearrangement links TRBV14 to TRBJ2-1, with D tentatively TRBD2 (5 bases). V lost 6 bases and J 8 bases, leaving 20 bases between the germline ends. CDR3 size: 15 residues. Germline V CDR1 and CDR2: SGHDN, FVKESK. CDR3 DNA: TGTGCCAGCAGTCCTTGGATCACGGGGATCCATGAGCAGTTCTTC. Residues: CASSPWITGIHEQFF.

The rearrangement joins TRBV6-4 to TRBJ1-1, with 7 bases matching TRBD1. The CDR3 is 13 amino acids. V gave up 5 bases and J gave up 5 bases; unmatched junction bases: 5. Germline values: CDR1 MRHNA, CDR2 SNTAGT. The CDR3 DNA reads TGTGCCAGCAGTAGTCACAGGGGAACTGAAGCTTTCTTT. As protein: CASSSHRGTEAFF.

This clone was observed a handful of times. This sequence joins TRBV5-1 and TRBJ1-1; 7 positions match TRBD1. This CDR3 is 14 amino acids long. The trim removed 6 bases at V and 6 bases at J, leaving 11 bases unmatched. Looked up from germline, CDR1 is SGHRS and CDR2 is YFSETQ. CDR3 DNA: TGCGCCAGCACTTCAAGACAGGGAGGCGCTGAAGCTTTCTTT. Its protein is CASTSRQGGAEAFF.

This clone turned up a few times. The same CDR3 arises from other DNA sequences in this sample as well. The V and J genes are TRBV11-2 and TRBJ1-6; D gene unclear. Per germline, CDR1 SGHAT and CDR2 FQNNGV. V shed 4 bases and J shed 6 bases, with 7 bases lying between them. The CDR3 runs 13 residues. As DNA, the CDR3 is TGTGCCAGCAGCTCCGACCCTAATTCACCCCTCCACTTT. The encoded protein is CASSSDPNSPLHF.

The rearrangement uses TRBV5-4 and TRBJ2-6, with 9 nucleotides matching TRBD1. The J segment lost 2 bases and the V segment lost 6 bases, leaving 6 bases of the junction unmatched. Germline CDR1 is SGHNT and CDR2 is YYREEE (reference sequence). CDR3 size: 16 residues. Here the CDR3 reads CASTHRGPAGANVLTF. The CDR3 nucleotides read TGTGCCAGCACCCACAGGGGGCCTGCTGGGGCCAACGTCCTGACTTTC.